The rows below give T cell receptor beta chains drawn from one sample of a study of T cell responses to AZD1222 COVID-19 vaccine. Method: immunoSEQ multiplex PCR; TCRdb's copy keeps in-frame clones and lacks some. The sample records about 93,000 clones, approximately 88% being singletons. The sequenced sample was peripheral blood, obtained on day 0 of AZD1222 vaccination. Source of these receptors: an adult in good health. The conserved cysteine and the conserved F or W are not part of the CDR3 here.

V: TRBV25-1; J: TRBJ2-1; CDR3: ASTDGYNEQF
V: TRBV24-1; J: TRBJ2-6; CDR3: ATSDSTSSGANVLT
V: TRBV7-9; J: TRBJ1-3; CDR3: ASSPVNLLGGGNTIY
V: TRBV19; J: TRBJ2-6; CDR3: ASSIRQGFSGANVLT
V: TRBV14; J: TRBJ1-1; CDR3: ASSQVTNTEAF
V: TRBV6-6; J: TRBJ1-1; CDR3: ASSYGHLYEAF
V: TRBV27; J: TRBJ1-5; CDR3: ASSLRTPGASNQPQH
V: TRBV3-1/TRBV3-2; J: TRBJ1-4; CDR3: ASSSQGTVF
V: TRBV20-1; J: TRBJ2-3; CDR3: SAASTDTQY
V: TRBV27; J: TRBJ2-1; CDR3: ASSLWASENNEQF
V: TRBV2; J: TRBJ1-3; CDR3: ASSDLQGVPSGNTIY
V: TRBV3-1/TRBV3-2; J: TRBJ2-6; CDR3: ASSQVPGQGTGANVLT
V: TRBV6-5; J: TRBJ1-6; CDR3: ASIRQGGSPLH
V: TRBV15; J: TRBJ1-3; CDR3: ATSREGPNSWTGGNTIY
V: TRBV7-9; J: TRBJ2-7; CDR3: ASSLRQAGGTIYEQY
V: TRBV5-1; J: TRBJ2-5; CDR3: ASSLGAGIETQY
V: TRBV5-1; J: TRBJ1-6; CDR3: ASSWDRNSPLH
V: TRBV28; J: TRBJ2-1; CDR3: ASSTTGTGPYNEQF
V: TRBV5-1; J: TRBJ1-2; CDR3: ASSFGVGQGYGYT
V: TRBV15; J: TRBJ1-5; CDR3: ATSRDTGSNQPQH
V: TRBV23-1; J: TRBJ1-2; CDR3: ASSAWTPTGYT
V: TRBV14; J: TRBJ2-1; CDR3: ASSSAGGRGNEQF
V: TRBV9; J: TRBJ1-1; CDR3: ASSVALNTEAF
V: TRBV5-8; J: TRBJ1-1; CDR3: ASSQGRDTEAF
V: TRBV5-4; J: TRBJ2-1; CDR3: ASSFGGGRSYNEQF
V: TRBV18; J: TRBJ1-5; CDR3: ASSPASKGQPQH
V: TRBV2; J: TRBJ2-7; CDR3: ASSRDTYEQY
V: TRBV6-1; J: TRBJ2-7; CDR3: ASSEPGQNEQY
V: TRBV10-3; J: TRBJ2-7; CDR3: ATQGAYEQY
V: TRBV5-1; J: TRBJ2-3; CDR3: ASSLIQGFSTDTQY
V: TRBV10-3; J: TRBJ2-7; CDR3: AISEFGGREQY
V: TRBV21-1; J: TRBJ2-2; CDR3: ASSKRERERVGELF